The text below deals with one T cell receptor (beta chain). Germline-derived CDR1 and CDR2 are SGHTA and FQGNSA. Trimming removed 1 base from V and 9 bases from J; junction bases left unmatched: 14. This CDR3 spans 16 amino acids. The age range of participants was about 18 to 95 years, with residence in under 25 US areas. Recovered participants had two consecutive negative NP/OP PCR tests, healthcare professional clearance, or symptom resolution. These data come from a study of blood T cell repertoires in COVID-19. Original data processing: Estimates of nucleated cell counts were drawn from the amplification of reference gene primers. TCRdb's table, derived via immunoSEQ multiplex PCR, lists solely in-frame clones and lacks some. V and J calls plus clone size are reproduced from that table; the DNA served to infer D and trimming. The sample contains under 200,000 clones, roughly nine tenths of which appear only once.

The chain carries TRBV7-2 and TRBJ2-7; TRBD2 agrees at 8 bases. The receptor comes from a woman between 45 and 60 years old who had recovered from COVID-19. Sequences were obtained from PBMCs or T cells enriched from blood (not recorded which). The CDR3 DNA is TGTGCCAGCAGCTTAGGGTCGGGACTAGAAAGTGGCGCGCAGTACTTC. Protein sequence: CASSLGSGLESGAQYF.